The clone carrying this T cell receptor beta chain appeared many times. The data stem from a study of T-cell reconstitution after alpha-beta-depleted transplantation in children. The TCRbeta library incorporated unique molecular identifiers. TCRdb called the PCR reads again in MiXCR, with one record for every CDR3 protein. The sample shows more than 85,000 distinct CDR3 sequences, 10% to 13% of them seen only once. The CDR3 consists of 17 residues. Trimming left V 8 bases short and J 3 bases short, with 23 bases between. This sequence originates from a human donor who donated a stem cell graft to a child with acute lymphoblastic leukemia. The starting material was PBMCs from the stem cell graft donor, obtained from the stem cell graft. The chain combines TRBV12-3 or TRBV12-4 with TRBJ2-1; possible D gene TRBD2, 5 bases. The CDR3 nucleotides are TGTGCCAGCGGCCCCCATGCGTCCAGCGGTTTCTACAATGAGCAGTTCTTC. It is translated as CASGPHASSGFYNEQFF.